The 2 T cell receptor beta chains presented below share a single source sample, sequenced in a study of neurological immune-mediated disorders. Each CDR3 protein is one row after TCRdb ran MiXCR on the 5' RACE reads. Of about 38,000 distinct CDR3 sequences in the sample, 6.5% to 7.5% are singletons; the top ten hold roughly 5.6%. Sequencing used CD4+ T cells from blood. These receptors all stem from a man aged 45-65 years in good health.

This clonotype was counted ten times or more. V is TRBV7-2 and J is TRBJ2-2; 8 bases fit TRBD1. J was trimmed by 3 bases and V by 4 bases; bases with no gene match: 4. The germline gives CDR1 SGHTA, CDR2 FQGNSA. CDR3 length: 15 amino acids. The CDR3 region has the DNA TGTGCCAGCAGCTCCCGGACAGGGCACACCGGGGAGCTGTTTTTT. This translates into CASSSRTGHTGELFF.

In this sample, this clonotype turned up many times. The chain has TRBV5-1 and TRBJ2-5; no clear D. Germline lookup yields CDR1 SGHRS and CDR2 YFSETQ. With 4 bases removed from V and 0 bases from J, the gap between germline ends came to 1 base. There are 11 residues in the CDR3. CDR3 bases: TGCGCCAGCAGCGACCAAGAGACCCAGTACTTC. Translating gives CASSDQETQYF.